This T cell receptor beta chain is from a study of Ad26.COV2.S vaccination and SARS-CoV-2 variants. The study, taken as a whole, reports: For non-spike TCRs, breadth in vaccine recipients resembled that in placebo recipients.

Generated by immunoSEQ multiplex PCR, the TCRdb table keeps only in-frame clones and is missing some. The profile shows about 350,000 clones, roughly nine tenths of them singletons. Treatment meaning: 19 received Ad26.COV2.S at low or high dose, single or two shots; 5 received placebo; per-sample allocation not given. Vaccine and placebo recipients were sampled on day 63 after the first injection. Details on this clone: Its antigen is as yet unknown.

V shed 4 bases and J 3 bases; nucleotides not matched to a gene: 6. CDR1 and CDR2 (germline): SGHRS, YFSETQ. The CDR3 covers 15 residues. The sequence derives from a person aged 18-65 years who received the Ad26.COV2.S COVID-19 vaccine or a placebo. The starting material was peripheral blood, obtained in a trial of Ad26.COV2.S vaccine versus placebo. V is TRBV5-1 and J is TRBJ1-1; 10 bases line up with TRBD1. This CDR3 is CASSLRQGADTEAFF. The CDR3 region has the DNA TGCGCCAGCAGCCTCAGACAGGGGGCAGACACTGAAGCTTTCTTT.